This TCR beta chain is from a study of chemoradiotherapy in HPV16-positive cancers. Study-wide points: The functional HPV-specific definition rests on just two HPV16-positive patients. Candidate HPV-specific clones and E7-related TCR motifs grew in tumor during treatment. HPV-responsive T-cell expansion during chemoradiotherapy was linked to improved recurrence-free survival in HPV16-positive patients.

The table came from immunoSEQ multiplex PCR; TCRdb's copy has only in-frame clones and leaves some out. The sample lists roughly 34,000 clones, 70% to 90% occurring once. Samples were taken several times over chemoradiotherapy. In the case of this clone: Its specificity is not known.

The sequences come from blood, collected from a patient who underwent chemoradiotherapy. The sequence came from a human donor with HPV-associated anogenital cancer.

The CDR3 DNA is TGCGCCAGCAGACCCGACAGGGGACCTGGAAACACCATATATTTT. This codes for CASRPDRGPGNTIYF. The V and J genes are TRBV4-3 and TRBJ1-3, with 8 bases aligning to TRBD1. Germline trimming cut 6 bases from V and 2 bases from J; bases unmatched to any gene: 6. The V gene's germline CDR1 is LGHNA and CDR2 YSLEER. This CDR3 spans 15 amino acids.